Each of the 19 T cell receptor beta chains below was sequenced from the same sample in a study of T-cell reconstitution after alpha-beta-depleted transplantation in children (dated by TCRdb to 2016 to 2017). Preparation of the library involved PCR. For sequencing, an Illumina HiSeq 2500 was employed. TCR library preparation used molecular barcoding, with unique molecular identifiers applied to normalize quantification of the TCRbeta repertoire. TCRdb trimmed the raw reads at Q25, called clones with MiXCR and kept productive beta chains. One record per CDR3 amino acid sequence lists the most common genes and DNA. The sample data list about 980,000 distinct CDR3 sequences, and about 29% of these were observed just once. Roughly 28% of the sample is held by the ten biggest clonotypes. The sample's treatment or condition label, decoded: allogeneic hematopoietic cell transplantation with graft depleted of TCRalphabeta T cells and CD19 B cells.

The material sequenced was PBMCs, mostly from graft donor cells, taken 360 days after TCRalphabeta/CD19-depleted stem cell transplant. The receptors originated from a boy in the first two years of life who had a stem cell transplant for SCID, so the T cells may come from the graft donor.

The genes are TRBV11-2 and TRBJ2-3; the match to TRBD1 covers 7 bases. J was trimmed by 3 bases and V by 4 bases; bases with no gene match: 16. CDR1 is SGHAT and CDR2 is FQNNGV in the germline V gene. The CDR3 has 18 residues. The CDR3 is CASSSQARKGARTDTQYF. For the CDR3, the DNA is TGTGCCAGCAGCTCCCAAGCCCGAAAGGGGGCGCGGACAGATACGCAGTATTTT.

This clonotype has only a few counts. The V gene is TRBV6-2 or TRBV6-3, the J gene TRBJ2-3; TRBD2 matches 12 bases. V shed 8 bases, J shed 2 bases, and the junction held 8 bases outside the gene matches. Germline lookup yields CDR1 MNHEY and CDR2 SVGEGT. The CDR3 covers 16 residues. DNA for the CDR3: TGTGCCAGCTCGTTAACTAGCGGGGGGATCACAGATACGCAGTATTTT. Translated: CASSLTSGGITDTQYF.

The V gene is TRBV6-2 or TRBV6-3, the J gene TRBJ2-1, with 7 bases matching TRBD1. After removal of 4 bases from V and 3 bases from J, the junction contained 6 bases not matched to a gene. CDR3 size: 15 residues. Germline loops: CDR1 MNHEY, CDR2 SVGEGT. CDR3 bases: TGTGCCAGCAGTTCCGGGACAGTTGTCTACAATGAGCAGTTCTTC. Its translation: CASSSGTVVYNEQFF.

This clonotype was picked up a small number of times. The chain is built from TRBV20-1 and TRBJ2-1, with TRBD2 matching 12 bases. CDR1 and CDR2 from the germline V gene are DFQATT and SNEGSKA (reference sequence). This CDR3 is built from 17 residues. The V and J ends lost 2 bases and 2 bases, in that order; junction bases with no gene match: 7. This chain's CDR3 is CSARTSGGPPPYNEQFF. The CDR3 DNA reads TGCAGTGCTAGAACTAGCGGGGGGCCACCTCCCTACAATGAGCAGTTCTTC.

The chain recombines TRBV20-1 with TRBJ2-7; D is uncertain. The CDR3 runs to 14 residues. Germline CDR1 and CDR2: DFQATT and SNEGSKA (reference sequence). Trimming took off 3 bases at V and 0 bases at J, with 12 bases between the two ends. CDR3 sequence reads: CSARKHMNSYEQYF. CDR3 nucleotide sequence: TGCAGTGCTAGGAAACACATGAACTCCTACGAGCAGTACTTC.

This chain connects TRBV15 to TRBJ1-5, with 7 bases matching TRBD1. The CDR3 is 16 amino acids. V was clipped by 3 bases and J by 0 bases; unmatched bases: 5. CDR1 is LNHNV, CDR2 YYDKDF, per germline (reference sequence). The CDR3 DNA is TGTGCCACCAGCAGCGAAGGACAGGTTAGCAATCAGCCCCAGCATTTT. Translating it yields CATSSEGQVSNQPQHF.

This chain uses TRBV12-3 or TRBV12-4 with TRBJ2-3; 10 bases agree with TRBD2. The J segment lost 5 bases and the V segment lost 6 bases, leaving 11 bases of the junction unmatched. The CDR3 is made up of 16 amino acids. The CDR3 DNA reads as TGTGCCAGCAGCCCGGGTACTAGCGGGGTTATAGATACGCAGTATTTT. It specifies CASSPGTSGVIDTQYF.

The chain couples TRBV7-9 to TRBJ1-5, with D unclear. There are 14 residues in the CDR3. In germline, CDR1 is SEHNR, CDR2 FQNEAQ (reference sequence). The V gene lost 4 bases and the J gene lost 2 bases, with 9 bases spanning the gap. The CDR3 spells CASSSVGGNQPQHF. Here the CDR3 DNA reads TGTGCCAGCAGCTCGGTCGGGGGCAATCAGCCCCAGCATTTT.

V gene TRBV7-8 combines with J gene TRBJ2-3; either TRBD1 or TRBD2 may supply D (5 bases each). V was pared by 9 bases and J by 1 base, with 11 bases between. The CDR3 has 13 amino acids. Germline CDR1 and CDR2: SGHVS and FQNEAQ. The CDR3 is CASGGWGTDTQYF. The CDR3 DNA is TGTGCCAGTGGGGGTTGGGGCACAGATACGCAGTATTTT.

V is TRBV7-9 and J is TRBJ2-5; D tentatively fits TRBD1 or TRBD2 (5 bases each). Germline CDR1 SEHNR, CDR2 FQNEAQ (reference sequence). The CDR3 spans 15 residues. Trimming removed 0 bases at V and 5 bases at J, with 13 bases between. The CDR3 DNA is TGTGCCAGCAGCTTAGCGCTGGGGGTTGGGGAGACCCAGTACTTC. It specifies CASSLALGVGETQYF.

This clonotype showed up just once. The rearrangement joins TRBV20-1 to TRBJ2-3; D is possibly TRBD2 (5 bases). Germline V gene data show CDR1 as DFQATT and CDR2 as SNEGSKA (reference sequence). This CDR3 region has 16 residues. With 6 bases removed from V and 1 base from J, the gap between germline ends came to 20 bases. CDR3 bases: TGCAGTGCGATAAGGCTGGGTAGCGAGGGCACAGATACGCAGTATTTT. Protein: CSAIRLGSEGTDTQYF.

There are a few counts of this clonotype. The chain has TRBV20-1 and TRBJ2-7; TRBD1 aligns across 8 bases. This CDR3 contains 14 residues. J gave up 3 bases and V 1 base, and 5 bases lay outside the gene matches. From germline, CDR1 is DFQATT and CDR2 SNEGSKA (reference sequence). For the CDR3, the DNA is TGCAGTGCTAGAGGGGACAGGCGACTCTACGAGCAGTACTTC. Its translation is CSARGDRRLYEQYF.

This chain joins TRBV27 and TRBJ1-6, with D maybe TRBD1 (5 bases). The CDR3 runs 15 residues. Germline CDR1 is MNHEY and CDR2 is SMNVEV (reference sequence). Trimming shortened V by 7 bases and J by 7 bases, and 17 bases separated the two germline ends. DNA for the CDR3: TGTGCCAGCACATGGGGAGGGGCCTTCAATTCACCCCTCCACTTT. Amino acids: CASTWGGAFNSPLHF.

This clonotype occurred a few times. The chain combines TRBV29-1 with TRBJ2-5, with D tentatively TRBD2 (7 bases). Germline V lookup: CDR1 SQVTM, CDR2 ANQGSEA. The CDR3 has 13 residues. V was cut by 6 bases and J by 6 bases, with 17 bases left in between. This CDR3 reads CSVRGALLQTQYF. The CDR3 DNA is TGCAGCGTCCGGGGGGCACTCCTACAGACCCAGTACTTC.

The sample holds a few counts of this clonotype. This chain links TRBV6-2 or TRBV6-3 with TRBJ2-1, with 10 bases matching TRBD2. Per germline, CDR1 MNHEY and CDR2 SVGEGT. CDR3 length equals 15 residues. J lost 1 base, V lost 6 bases, and 3 bases had no gene match. In DNA form, the CDR3 reads TGTGCCAGCAGGCTTAGCGGGGGGTCCTACAATGAGCAGTTCTTC. As protein: CASRLSGGSYNEQFF.

The rearrangement joins TRBV21-1 to TRBJ2-5; the D call in the table, TRBD1, was not verified against the DNA. TRBV21-1 is reported as a pseudogene. CDR3 length: 14 residues. The CDR3 sequence is CASTLTIPQETQYF. In nucleotides, the CDR3 is TGTGCCAGCACCCTGACTATCCCCCAAGAGACCCAGTACTTC.

This chain uses TRBV2 with TRBJ1-1; D not resolved. V was shortened by 2 bases and J by 5 bases, with 15 bases between the two germline ends. CDR3 size: 15 residues. Germline V gene sequence: CDR1 SNHLY, CDR2 FYNNEI. CDR3 nucleotides: TGTGCCAGCAGTGAATCAAGGTGGGGTGGAACTGAAGCTTTCTTT. It yields the protein CASSESRWGGTEAFF.

This clonotype has more than one count but fewer than ten. The chain joins TRBV12-3 or TRBV12-4 to TRBJ2-1; D gene unclear. Trimming removed 2 bases at V and 12 bases at J, with 11 bases between. The CDR3 sequence is 12 residues long. Written as DNA, the CDR3 is TGTGCCAGCAGTTTAAGCTGGGTCGGGCAGTTCTTC. It codes for CASSLSWVGQFF.

The rearrangement uses TRBV6-5 and TRBJ2-3; perhaps TRBD1 as D (6 bases). This CDR3 is 13 amino acids long. V was cut by 0 bases and J by 11 bases, with 12 bases left in between. Germline lookup yields CDR1 MNHEY and CDR2 SVGAGI. DNA for the CDR3: TGTGCCAGCAGTTACTCTAAGGGACACAGGCAGTATTTT. This translates into CASSYSKGHRQYF.